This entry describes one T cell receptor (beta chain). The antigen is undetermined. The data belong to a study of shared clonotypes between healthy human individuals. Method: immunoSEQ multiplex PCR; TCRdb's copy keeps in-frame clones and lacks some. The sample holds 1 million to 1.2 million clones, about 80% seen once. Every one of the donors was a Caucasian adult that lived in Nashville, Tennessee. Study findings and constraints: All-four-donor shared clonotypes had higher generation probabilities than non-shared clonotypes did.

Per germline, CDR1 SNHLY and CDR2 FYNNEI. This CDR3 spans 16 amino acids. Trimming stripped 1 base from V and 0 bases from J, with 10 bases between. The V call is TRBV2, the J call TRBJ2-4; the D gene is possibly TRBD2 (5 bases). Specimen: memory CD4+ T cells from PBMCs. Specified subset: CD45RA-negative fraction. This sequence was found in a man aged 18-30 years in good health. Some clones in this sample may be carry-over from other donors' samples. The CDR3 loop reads CASSEGELLAKNIQYF. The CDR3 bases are TGTGCCAGCAGTGAAGGGGAGCTTCTAGCCAAAAACATTCAGTACTTC.